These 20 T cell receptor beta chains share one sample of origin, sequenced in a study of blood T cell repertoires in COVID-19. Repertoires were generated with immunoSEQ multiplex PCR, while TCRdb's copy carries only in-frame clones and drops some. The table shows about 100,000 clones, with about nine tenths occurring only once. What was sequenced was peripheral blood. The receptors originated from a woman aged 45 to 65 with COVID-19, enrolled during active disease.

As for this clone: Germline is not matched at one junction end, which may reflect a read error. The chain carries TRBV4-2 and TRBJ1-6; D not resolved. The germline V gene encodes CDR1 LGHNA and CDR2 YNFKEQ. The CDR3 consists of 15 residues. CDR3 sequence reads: CASSQWASFNSPLHF. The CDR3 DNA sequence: TGTGCCAGCAGCCAGTGGGCCTCCTTTAATTCACCCCTCCACTTT.

The CDR3 reads CASSSTGAPPQHF. As DNA, the CDR3 is TGTGCCAGCAGTTCGACAGGGGCTCCGCCCCAGCATTTT. The rearrangement links TRBV12-3 or TRBV12-4 to TRBJ1-5; 8 bases fit TRBD1. Trimming cost V 4 bases and J 9 bases; bases outside gene matches: 5. This CDR3 is built from 13 residues.

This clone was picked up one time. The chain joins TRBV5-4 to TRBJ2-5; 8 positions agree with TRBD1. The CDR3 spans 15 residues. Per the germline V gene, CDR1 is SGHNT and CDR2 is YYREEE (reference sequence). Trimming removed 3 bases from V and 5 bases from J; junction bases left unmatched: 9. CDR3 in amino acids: CASSSRQGLLETQYF. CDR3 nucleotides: TGTGCCAGCAGCTCAAGACAGGGGCTCTTGGAGACCCAGTACTTC.

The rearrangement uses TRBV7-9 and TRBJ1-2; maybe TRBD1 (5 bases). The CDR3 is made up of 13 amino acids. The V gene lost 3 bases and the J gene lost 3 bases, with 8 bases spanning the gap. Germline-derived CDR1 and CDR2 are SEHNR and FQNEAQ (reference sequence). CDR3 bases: TGTGCCAGCAGCTTCCAGGGTGACTATGGCTACACCTTC. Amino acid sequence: CASSFQGDYGYTF.

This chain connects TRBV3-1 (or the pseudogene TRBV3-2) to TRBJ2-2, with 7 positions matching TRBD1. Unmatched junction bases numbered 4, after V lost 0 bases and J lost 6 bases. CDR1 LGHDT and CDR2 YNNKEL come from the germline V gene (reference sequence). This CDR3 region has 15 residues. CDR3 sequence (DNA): TGTGCCAGCAGCCAAGAGGCAGGGGGAGCCGGGGAGCTGTTTTTT. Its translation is CASSQEAGGAGELFF.

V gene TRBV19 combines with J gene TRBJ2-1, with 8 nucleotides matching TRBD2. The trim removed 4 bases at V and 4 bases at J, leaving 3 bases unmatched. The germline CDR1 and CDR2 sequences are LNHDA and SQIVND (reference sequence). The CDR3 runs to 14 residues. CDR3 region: CASSTPSGYNEQFF. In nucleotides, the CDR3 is TGTGCCAGTAGTACTCCTAGCGGGTACAATGAGCAGTTCTTC.

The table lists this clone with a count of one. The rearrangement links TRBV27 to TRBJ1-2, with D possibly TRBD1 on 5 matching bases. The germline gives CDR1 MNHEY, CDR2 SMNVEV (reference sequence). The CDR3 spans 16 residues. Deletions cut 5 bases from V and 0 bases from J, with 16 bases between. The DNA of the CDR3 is TGTGCCAGCAGTCGCCGGGGACTGGCTCCTAACTATGGCTACACCTTC. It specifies CASSRRGLAPNYGYTF.

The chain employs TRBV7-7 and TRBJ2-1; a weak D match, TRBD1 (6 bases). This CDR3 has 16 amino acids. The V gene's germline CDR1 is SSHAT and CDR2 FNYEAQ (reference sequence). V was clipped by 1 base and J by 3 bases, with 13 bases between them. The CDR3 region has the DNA TGTGCCAGCAGCTTAGTGGCTAGCAGGGGCTACAATGAGCAGTTCTTC. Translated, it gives CASSLVASRGYNEQFF.

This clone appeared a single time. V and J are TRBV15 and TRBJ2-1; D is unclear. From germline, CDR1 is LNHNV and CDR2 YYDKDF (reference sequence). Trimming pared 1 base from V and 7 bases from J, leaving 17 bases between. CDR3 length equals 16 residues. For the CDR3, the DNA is TGTGCCACCAGCAGAGTCGTAGTCCAGGTCCAAAATGAGCAGTTCTTC. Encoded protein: CATSRVVVQVQNEQFF.

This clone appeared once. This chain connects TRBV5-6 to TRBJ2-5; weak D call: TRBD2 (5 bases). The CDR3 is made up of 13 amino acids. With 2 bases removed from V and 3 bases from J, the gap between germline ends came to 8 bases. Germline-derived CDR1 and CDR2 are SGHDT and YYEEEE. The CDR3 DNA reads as TGTGCCAGCAGCTTCACCGGGGAAGAGACCCAGTACTTC. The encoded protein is CASSFTGEETQYF.

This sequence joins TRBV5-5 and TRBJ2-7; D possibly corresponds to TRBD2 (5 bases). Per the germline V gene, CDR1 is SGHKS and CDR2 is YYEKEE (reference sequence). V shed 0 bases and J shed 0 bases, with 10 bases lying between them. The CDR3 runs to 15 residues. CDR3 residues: CASSLARGNSYEQYF. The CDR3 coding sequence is TGTGCCAGCAGCTTGGCACGGGGAAACTCCTACGAGCAGTACTTC.

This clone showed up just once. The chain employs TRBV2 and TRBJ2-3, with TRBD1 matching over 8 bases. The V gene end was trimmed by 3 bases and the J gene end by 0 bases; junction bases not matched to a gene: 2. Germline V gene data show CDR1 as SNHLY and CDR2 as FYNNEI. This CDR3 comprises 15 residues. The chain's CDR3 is CASSEDRASTDTQYF. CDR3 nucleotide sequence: TGTGCCAGCAGTGAGGACAGGGCTAGCACAGATACGCAGTATTTT.

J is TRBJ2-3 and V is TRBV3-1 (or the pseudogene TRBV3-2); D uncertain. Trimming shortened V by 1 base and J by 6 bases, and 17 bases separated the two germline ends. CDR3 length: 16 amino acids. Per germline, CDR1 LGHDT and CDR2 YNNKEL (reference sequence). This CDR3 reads CASSQGEPTPVDTQYF. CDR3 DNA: TGTGCCAGCAGCCAAGGTGAGCCGACTCCCGTGGATACGCAGTATTTT.

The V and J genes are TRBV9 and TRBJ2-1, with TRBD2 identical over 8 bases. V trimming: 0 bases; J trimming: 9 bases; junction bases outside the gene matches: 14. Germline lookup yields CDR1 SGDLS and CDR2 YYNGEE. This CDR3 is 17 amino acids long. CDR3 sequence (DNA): TGTGCCAGCAGCGTAGAGCCGTGGGTAGCGGGGTTGCCTGAGCAGTTCTTC. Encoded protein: CASSVEPWVAGLPEQFF.

DNA of the CDR3: TGTGCCAGCAGCGCAGACAGGGACCAGCCCCAGCATTTT. Its protein is CASSADRDQPQHF. The chain couples TRBV6-5 to TRBJ1-5, with 7 bases matching TRBD1. Germline lookup yields CDR1 MNHEY and CDR2 SVGAGI. This CDR3 has 13 amino acids. V lost 6 bases to trimming and J lost 7 bases; unmatched junction nucleotides: 6.

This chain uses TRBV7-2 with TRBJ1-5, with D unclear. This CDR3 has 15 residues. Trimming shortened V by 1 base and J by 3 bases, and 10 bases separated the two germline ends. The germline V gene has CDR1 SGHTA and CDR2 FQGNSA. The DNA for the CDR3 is TGTGCCAGCAGCTTAGTTGAGATTTCCAATCAGCCCCAGCATTTT. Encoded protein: CASSLVEISNQPQHF.

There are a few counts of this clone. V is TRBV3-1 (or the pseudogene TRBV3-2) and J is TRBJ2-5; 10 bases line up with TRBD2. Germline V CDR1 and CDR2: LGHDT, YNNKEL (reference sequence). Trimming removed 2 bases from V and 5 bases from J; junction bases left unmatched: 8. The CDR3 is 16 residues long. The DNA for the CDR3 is TGTGCCAGCAGCCAAAAGGGAGTAGCGGGGGGCGAGACCCAGTACTTC. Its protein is CASSQKGVAGGETQYF.

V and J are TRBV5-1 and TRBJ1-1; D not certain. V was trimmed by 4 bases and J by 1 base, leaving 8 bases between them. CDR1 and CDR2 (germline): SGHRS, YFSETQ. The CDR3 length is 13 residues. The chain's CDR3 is CASSLGWNTEAFF. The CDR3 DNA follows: TGCGCCAGCAGCCTAGGATGGAACACTGAAGCTTTCTTT.

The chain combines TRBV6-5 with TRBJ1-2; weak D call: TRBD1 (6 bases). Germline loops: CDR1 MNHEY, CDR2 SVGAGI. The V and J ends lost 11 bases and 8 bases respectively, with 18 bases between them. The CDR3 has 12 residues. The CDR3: CAGTDRPGGYTF. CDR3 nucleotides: TGTGCCGGAACAGACAGGCCCGGCGGCTACACCTTC.

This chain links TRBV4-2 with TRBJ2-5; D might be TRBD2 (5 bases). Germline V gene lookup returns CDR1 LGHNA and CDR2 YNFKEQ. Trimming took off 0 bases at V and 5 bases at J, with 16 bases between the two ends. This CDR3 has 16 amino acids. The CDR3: CASSQEGPSLGETQYF. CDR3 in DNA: TGTGCCAGCAGCCAAGAAGGCCCTAGCCTGGGGGAGACCCAGTACTTC.